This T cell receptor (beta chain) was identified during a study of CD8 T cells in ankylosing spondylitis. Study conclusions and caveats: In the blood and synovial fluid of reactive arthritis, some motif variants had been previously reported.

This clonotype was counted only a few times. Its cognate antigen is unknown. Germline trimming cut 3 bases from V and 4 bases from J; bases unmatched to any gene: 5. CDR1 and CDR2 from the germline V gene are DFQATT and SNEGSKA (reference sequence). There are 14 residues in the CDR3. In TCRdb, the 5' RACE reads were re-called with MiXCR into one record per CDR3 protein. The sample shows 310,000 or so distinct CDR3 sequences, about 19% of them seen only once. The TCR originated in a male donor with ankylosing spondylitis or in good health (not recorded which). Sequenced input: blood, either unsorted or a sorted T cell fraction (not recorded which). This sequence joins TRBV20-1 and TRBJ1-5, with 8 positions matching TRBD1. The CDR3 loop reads CSASQGARNQPQHF. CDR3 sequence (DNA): TGCAGTGCTAGCCAGGGGGCGCGAAATCAGCCCCAGCATTTT.